These T cell receptor beta chains were read from a single sample in a study of blood T cell repertoires in COVID-19. TCRdb's table, derived via immunoSEQ multiplex PCR, lists solely in-frame clones and lacks some. Of 350,000 to 550,000 clones listed, around nine tenths were seen once; the top ten hold over 1.5%. The sequenced sample consisted of PBMCs or T cells enriched from blood (not recorded which). These receptors came from a woman aged 18-29 years with acute COVID-19. Each CDR3 is given with its conserved first and last residue. Each record gives: clone size, D gene, V gene, J gene, CDR3 protein, CDR3 DNA. D genes are given only for firm matches. Rows give clone size only sometimes, using once, few, many, or a class for an expanded clone.

clone_size: -; d_call: TRBD1; v_call: TRBV2; j_call: TRBJ2-7; cdr3_aa: CASSQDRARSYEQYF; cdr3_nt: TGTGCCAGCAGTCAGGACAGGGCCCGCTCCTACGAGCAGTACTTC
clone_size: -; d_call: -; v_call: TRBV7-3; j_call: TRBJ2-1; cdr3_aa: CTSSLKTGGAYNEQFF; cdr3_nt: TGTACCAGCAGCTTAAAGACAGGTGGGGCCTACAATGAGCAGTTCTTC
clone_size: -; d_call: -; v_call: TRBV29-1; j_call: TRBJ2-7; cdr3_aa: CSVVRLGEQYF; cdr3_nt: TGCAGCGTTGTCAGGTTGGGCGAGCAGTACTTC
clone_size: -; d_call: TRBD1; v_call: TRBV6-5; j_call: TRBJ1-2; cdr3_aa: CASRTGSGANYGYTF; cdr3_nt: TGTGCCAGCCGGACAGGGTCGGGAGCTAACTATGGCTACACCTTC
clone_size: -; d_call: TRBD2; v_call: TRBV7-6; j_call: TRBJ2-3; cdr3_aa: CASSYLAGGSTDTQYF; cdr3_nt: TGTGCCAGCAGCTACTTAGCGGGGGGGAGCACAGATACGCAGTATTTT
clone_size: -; d_call: TRBD1; v_call: TRBV6-5; j_call: TRBJ1-2; cdr3_aa: CASRDTGTVYGYTF; cdr3_nt: TGTGCCAGCAGAGATACCGGGACAGTATATGGCTACACCTTC
clone_size: -; d_call: TRBD1; v_call: TRBV9; j_call: TRBJ1-4; cdr3_aa: CASSGTGSGEKLFF; cdr3_nt: TGTGCCAGCAGCGGGACAGGGTCGGGTGAAAAACTGTTTTTT
clone_size: -; d_call: -; v_call: TRBV4-3; j_call: TRBJ2-3; cdr3_aa: CASSQARGTDTQYF; cdr3_nt: TGCGCCAGCAGCCAAGCGCGCGGCACAGATACGCAGTATTTT
clone_size: once; d_call: TRBD1; v_call: TRBV5-1; j_call: TRBJ2-7; cdr3_aa: CASSPRGAGGDEQYF; cdr3_nt: TGCGCCAGCAGCCCTCGAGGGGCAGGGGGCGACGAGCAGTACTTC
clone_size: -; d_call: TRBD1; v_call: TRBV28; j_call: TRBJ1-1; cdr3_aa: CASSSGQGGKAFF; cdr3_nt: TGTGCCAGCAGTTCCGGACAGGGGGGAAAAGCTTTCTTT
clone_size: few; d_call: -; v_call: TRBV11-2; j_call: TRBJ1-4; cdr3_aa: CASSLVQGLNEKLFF; cdr3_nt: TGTGCCAGCAGCTTAGTGCAGGGGCTGAATGAAAAACTGTTTTTT
clone_size: once; d_call: -; v_call: TRBV20-1; j_call: TRBJ2-5; cdr3_aa: CSASPGETQYF; cdr3_nt: TGCAGTGCTTCCCCGGGAGAGACCCAGTACTTC
clone_size: -; d_call: -; v_call: TRBV18; j_call: TRBJ2-2; cdr3_aa: CASSPRESNTGELFF; cdr3_nt: TGTGCCAGCTCACCCAGGGAATCGAACACCGGGGAGCTGTTTTTT
clone_size: -; d_call: -; v_call: TRBV29-1; j_call: TRBJ1-4; cdr3_aa: CSVHGGEKLFF; cdr3_nt: TGCAGCGTTCATGGAGGTGAAAAACTGTTTTTT
clone_size: -; d_call: TRBD1; v_call: TRBV2; j_call: TRBJ2-2; cdr3_aa: CASRITDRGSGELFF; cdr3_nt: TGTGCCAGCAGGATAACGGACAGGGGGTCCGGGGAGCTGTTTTTT
clone_size: once; d_call: TRBD2; v_call: TRBV28; j_call: TRBJ2-1; cdr3_aa: CASSHSAGGRNEQFF; cdr3_nt: TGTGCCAGCAGCCATTCAGCGGGAGGGCGCAATGAGCAGTTCTTC
clone_size: -; d_call: TRBD2; v_call: TRBV7-9; j_call: TRBJ2-1; cdr3_aa: CASSLGLAGALYNEQFF; cdr3_nt: TGTGCCAGCAGCTTAGGGTTAGCGGGGGCCCTATACAATGAGCAGTTCTTC
clone_size: -; d_call: -; v_call: TRBV5-4; j_call: TRBJ1-1; cdr3_aa: CASSGEVMNTEAFF; cdr3_nt: TGTGCCAGCAGCGGCGAGGTTATGAACACTGAAGCTTTCTTT
clone_size: once; d_call: TRBD2; v_call: TRBV6-6; j_call: TRBJ2-7; cdr3_aa: CASSAAGTSGGYEQYF; cdr3_nt: TGTGCCAGCAGTGCCGCCGGGACTAGCGGGGGCTACGAGCAGTACTTC
clone_size: -; d_call: TRBD2; v_call: TRBV5-1; j_call: TRBJ2-7; cdr3_aa: CASSYGASGNAYEQYF; cdr3_nt: TGCGCCAGCAGCTATGGGGCTAGCGGGAATGCCTACGAGCAGTACTTC
clone_size: -; d_call: TRBD2; v_call: TRBV7-9; j_call: TRBJ2-1; cdr3_aa: CASSLSTGTSLYEQFF; cdr3_nt: TGTGCCAGCAGCTTATCAACGGGGACTAGTCTATATGAGCAGTTCTTC
clone_size: -; d_call: TRBD1; v_call: TRBV13; j_call: TRBJ1-1; cdr3_aa: CASRPQGAGNTEAFF; cdr3_nt: TGTGCCAGCAGACCACAGGGGGCCGGGAACACTGAAGCTTTCTTT
clone_size: -; d_call: TRBD1; v_call: TRBV5-6; j_call: TRBJ2-7; cdr3_aa: CASALGQGAEQYF; cdr3_nt: TGTGCCAGTGCTTTGGGACAGGGCGCCGAGCAGTACTTC
clone_size: -; d_call: TRBD1; v_call: TRBV27; j_call: TRBJ2-1; cdr3_aa: CASSPRDRGEQFF; cdr3_nt: TGTGCCAGCTCACCCCGGGACAGGGGGGAGCAGTTCTTC
clone_size: once; d_call: -; v_call: TRBV9; j_call: TRBJ1-1; cdr3_aa: CASSVGGVNTEAFF; cdr3_nt: TGTGCCAGCAGCGTCGGCGGAGTGAACACTGAAGCTTTCTTT
clone_size: -; d_call: -; v_call: TRBV10-1; j_call: TRBJ1-1; cdr3_aa: CASSYDRTLEAFF; cdr3_nt: TGCGCCAGCAGTTACGACAGGACGCTTGAAGCTTTCTTT
clone_size: few; d_call: TRBD1; v_call: TRBV3-1/TRBV3-2; j_call: TRBJ2-6; cdr3_aa: CASSPGQGKASGANVLTF; cdr3_nt: TGTGCCAGCAGCCCCGGACAGGGGAAAGCCTCTGGGGCCAACGTCCTGACTTTC
clone_size: once; d_call: TRBD2; v_call: TRBV5-1; j_call: TRBJ2-7; cdr3_aa: CASSLGRGVGEQYF; cdr3_nt: TGCGCCAGCAGCTTGGGTCGGGGGGTCGGCGAGCAGTACTTC
clone_size: -; d_call: -; v_call: TRBV15; j_call: TRBJ2-6; cdr3_aa: CATRDSGANVLTF; cdr3_nt: TGTGCCACCCGGGACTCTGGGGCCAACGTCCTGACTTTC
clone_size: -; d_call: -; v_call: TRBV5-4; j_call: TRBJ2-7; cdr3_aa: CASSPMREGFEQYF; cdr3_nt: TGTGCCAGCAGCCCCATGAGGGAAGGGTTCGAGCAGTACTTC
clone_size: -; d_call: -; v_call: TRBV7-3; j_call: TRBJ1-3; cdr3_aa: CASSLSGAGKTGNTIYF; cdr3_nt: TGTGCCAGCAGCCTATCCGGAGCAGGGAAAACCGGAAACACCATATATTTT
clone_size: once; d_call: -; v_call: TRBV3-1/TRBV3-2; j_call: TRBJ2-1; cdr3_aa: CASSQGGGLGIYEQFF; cdr3_nt: TGTGCCAGCAGCCAAGGGGGGGGCCTGGGAATTTATGAGCAGTTCTTC
clone_size: once; d_call: -; v_call: TRBV21-1; j_call: TRBJ2-7; cdr3_aa: CASSKPGQTYEQYF; cdr3_nt: TGTGCCAGCAGCAAACCGGGACAGACCTACGAGCAGTACTTC
clone_size: -; d_call: -; v_call: TRBV5-1; j_call: TRBJ2-1; cdr3_aa: CASSFGGSYNEQFF; cdr3_nt: TGCGCCAGCAGCTTTGGGGGCTCGTACAATGAGCAGTTCTTC
clone_size: -; d_call: TRBD1; v_call: TRBV4-3; j_call: TRBJ2-1; cdr3_aa: CASSQHRGSYNEQFF; cdr3_nt: TGCGCCAGCAGCCAACACAGGGGTTCCTACAATGAGCAGTTCTTC
clone_size: -; d_call: -; v_call: TRBV21-1; j_call: TRBJ1-6; cdr3_aa: CASSTAQDRAYAPLHF; cdr3_nt: TGTGCCAGCAGCACGGCCCAGGACAGGGCTTACGCACCCCTCCACTTT
clone_size: -; d_call: -; v_call: TRBV10-2; j_call: TRBJ1-5; cdr3_aa: CASSETGFNQPQHF; cdr3_nt: TGCGCCAGCAGTGAGACAGGTTTTAATCAGCCCCAGCATTTT
clone_size: once; d_call: TRBD2; v_call: TRBV11-2; j_call: TRBJ2-3; cdr3_aa: CASSSQTSGTDTQYF; cdr3_nt: TGTGCCAGCAGCTCTCAGACTAGCGGCACAGATACGCAGTATTTT
clone_size: -; d_call: -; v_call: TRBV2; j_call: TRBJ2-6; cdr3_aa: CASKEAGANVLTF; cdr3_nt: TGTGCCAGCAAGGAGGCAGGGGCCAACGTCCTGACTTTC
clone_size: -; d_call: -; v_call: TRBV3-1/TRBV3-2; j_call: TRBJ2-7; cdr3_aa: CASSQGPPDSLYEQYF; cdr3_nt: TGTGCCAGCAGCCAAGGGCCACCGGACAGTCTTTACGAGCAGTACTTC
clone_size: -; d_call: -; v_call: TRBV5-3; j_call: TRBJ2-5; cdr3_aa: CARSSDRPRETQYF; cdr3_nt: TGTGCCAGAAGCTCCGACAGGCCTCGAGAGACCCAGTACTTC
clone_size: -; d_call: -; v_call: TRBV30; j_call: TRBJ2-7; cdr3_aa: CAWSVHSHYEQYF; cdr3_nt: TGTGCCTGGAGTGTACATTCCCACTACGAGCAGTACTTC
clone_size: -; d_call: TRBD1; v_call: TRBV27; j_call: TRBJ2-7; cdr3_aa: CASSRTGLSYEQYF; cdr3_nt: TGTGCCAGCAGTCGGACAGGGCTCTCCTACGAGCAGTACTTC
clone_size: -; d_call: -; v_call: TRBV7-6; j_call: TRBJ2-3; cdr3_aa: CASSFGADTDTQYF; cdr3_nt: TGTGCCAGCAGCTTTGGGGCCGACACAGATACGCAGTATTTT
clone_size: -; d_call: TRBD1; v_call: TRBV9; j_call: TRBJ1-1; cdr3_aa: CASSPQTGGTEAFF; cdr3_nt: TGTGCCAGCAGCCCCCAGACAGGGGGCACTGAAGCTTTCTTT
clone_size: -; d_call: -; v_call: TRBV19; j_call: TRBJ2-6; cdr3_aa: CATNRGSSGANVLTF; cdr3_nt: TGTGCCACCAATAGGGGTTCCTCTGGGGCCAACGTCCTGACTTTC
clone_size: -; d_call: -; v_call: TRBV10-1; j_call: TRBJ1-5; cdr3_aa: CASSEVNSNQPQHF; cdr3_nt: TGCGCCAGCAGTGAGGTAAATAGCAATCAGCCCCAGCATTTT
clone_size: -; d_call: -; v_call: TRBV7-8; j_call: TRBJ2-7; cdr3_aa: CASSLVTGSSYEQYF; cdr3_nt: TGTGCCAGCAGCTTAGTTACGGGGAGCTCCTACGAGCAGTACTTC
clone_size: -; d_call: -; v_call: TRBV27; j_call: TRBJ1-5; cdr3_aa: CASSPRVVGGNQPQHF; cdr3_nt: TGTGCCAGCAGTCCCCGGGTCGTAGGGGGCAATCAGCCCCAGCATTTT
clone_size: -; d_call: -; v_call: TRBV6-5; j_call: TRBJ1-4; cdr3_aa: CATGYGTNEKLFF; cdr3_nt: TGTGCCACCGGTTACGGCACTAATGAAAAACTGTTTTTT
clone_size: -; d_call: TRBD2; v_call: TRBV29-1; j_call: TRBJ2-1; cdr3_aa: CSVTSGDYNEQFF; cdr3_nt: TGCAGCGTGACTAGCGGCGATTACAATGAGCAGTTCTTC